The sequence of this T cell receptor (beta chain) was determined in a study of blood T cell repertoires in COVID-19. Overall study: The samples span acute and convalescent COVID-19 from the United States, Italy and Spain.

Repertoires were generated with immunoSEQ multiplex PCR, while TCRdb's copy carries only in-frame clones and drops some. The table lists over 250,000 clones, more than 75% of them singletons. Participant age was about 18 to 89 years, and participants resided in around 24 US areas. Self-reported history from a screening survey and questionnaire set each donor's cohort. In Cohort 3, a recovered donor had either two negative PCRs, clearance, or symptom resolution. This CDR3 region has 14 residues. V was pared by 4 bases and J by 1 base, with 11 bases between. Germline loops: CDR1 SGHRS, CDR2 YFSETQ. The sequenced sample was PBMCs or T cells enriched from blood (not recorded which). This chain uses TRBV5-1 with TRBJ1-1; D perhaps matches TRBD1 (5 bases). The source of this sequence is a man aged 55 to 70 who had recovered from COVID-19. CDR3 loop: CASSRLDRNTEAFF. The DNA for the CDR3 is TGCGCCAGCAGCCGCCTTGACAGGAACACTGAAGCTTTCTTT. The variable domain in full, with the rest retrieved from reference TRBV5-1 and TRBJ1-1, is KAGVTQTPRYLIKTRGQQVTLSCSPISGHRSVSWYQQTPGQGLQFLFEYFSETQRNKGNFPGRFSGRQFSNSRSEMNVSTLELGDSALYLCASSRLDRNTEAFFGQGTRLTVV.